Listed below are T cell receptor beta chains from one sample, sequenced in a study of graft-versus-host responses after intestinal transplantation. Data came from immunoSEQ multiplex PCR; TCRdb stores just in-frame clones and leaves some out. The profile shows around 12,000 clones, 80% to 95% of them singletons. This specimen consisted of PBMCs, obtained 950 to 1,200 days after intestinal transplantation. The receptors were gathered from a human patient who received an intestinal transplant, so some T cells may come from the graft donor. Both conserved end residues are part of each CDR3. D genes are given only for firm matches. Rows give clone size only sometimes, using once, few, many, or a class for an expanded clone.

abundance | j_gene | d_gene | v_gene | CDR3aa | CDR3nt
NA | TRBJ1-2 | NA | TRBV9 | CASSLLGQNGYTF | TGTGCCAGCAGCCTCTTGGGACAAAATGGCTACACCTTC
NA | TRBJ1-1 | NA | TRBV27 | CASSLTEPGDTEAFF | TGTGCCAGCAGTTTGACGGAGCCTGGGGACACTGAAGCTTTCTTT
once | TRBJ2-7 | NA | TRBV10-1 | CASSETRVGVYEQYF | TGCGCCAGCAGTGAGACCAGGGTAGGGGTTTACGAGCAGTACTTC
NA | TRBJ2-3 | NA | TRBV7-2 | CASSAFTDTQYF | TGTGCCAGCAGCGCATTTACAGATACGCAGTATTTT
NA | TRBJ1-5 | NA | TRBV19 | CASSIDRDQPQHF | TGTGCCAGTAGTATAGATCGAGATCAGCCCCAGCATTTT
NA | TRBJ2-7 | TRBD2 | TRBV11-3 | CASSLAPSGGYEQYF | TGTGCCAGCAGCTTAGCGCCTAGCGGGGGTTACGAGCAGTACTTC
NA | TRBJ2-7 | TRBD1 | TRBV2 | CASSQTPGTGLGNTYEQYF | TGTGCCAGCAGTCAAACCCCCGGGACAGGGCTTGGGAATACCTACGAGCAGTACTTC
NA | TRBJ2-7 | NA | TRBV21-1 | CASSKSWGSGYEQYF | TGTGCCAGCAGCAAATCTTGGGGCTCAGGATACGAGCAGTACTTC
NA | TRBJ1-1 | TRBD1 | TRBV4-1 | CASSQEAQGRTEAFF | TGCGCCAGCAGCCAGGAAGCACAGGGGCGCACTGAAGCTTTCTTT
NA | TRBJ1-5 | NA | TRBV4-1 | CASSQEGQSGQPQHF | TGCGCCAGCAGCCAAGAGGGGCAGTCGGGTCAGCCCCAGCATTTT
few | TRBJ2-1 | NA | TRBV2 | CASSGSHYYNEQFF | TGTGCCAGCAGTGGGAGCCATTATTACAATGAGCAGTTCTTC
NA | TRBJ1-4 | TRBD1 | TRBV6-1 | CASQDRGLWDEKLFF | TGTGCCAGCCAAGACAGGGGGCTTTGGGATGAAAAACTGTTTTTT
NA | TRBJ2-7 | TRBD2 | TRBV6-6 | CASRFSGGSYEQYF | TGTGCCAGCAGGTTCAGCGGGGGCTCCTACGAGCAGTACTTC
NA | TRBJ2-2 | NA | TRBV1 | CTSSPGAGGCTGELFF | TGCACCAGCAGCCCAGGGGCAGGGGGCTGCACCGGGGAGCTGTTTTTT
NA | TRBJ1-2 | NA | TRBV6-6 | CASTPNPGQQYGYTF | TGTGCCAGCACACCAAATCCAGGACAACAATATGGCTACACCTTC
NA | TRBJ2-2 | TRBD1 | TRBV7-3 | CASSLGTESSGELFF | TGTGCCAGCAGCTTAGGGACAGAATCCTCCGGGGAGCTGTTTTTT
NA | TRBJ1-1 | NA | TRBV6-5 | CAAGTSGFF | TGTGCCGCAGGGACAAGTGGTTTCTTT
once | TRBJ1-5 | NA | TRBV19 | CASIPVGRGNQPQHF | TGTGCCAGTATCCCGGTCGGAAGGGGCAATCAGCCCCAGCATTTT
NA | TRBJ2-7 | NA | TRBV6-5 | CASSYSAGQTYEQYF | TGTGCCAGCAGTTATAGTGCGGGACAGACATACGAGCAGTACTTC
NA | TRBJ2-7 | TRBD2 | TRBV5-4 | CASSLGLATYEQYF | TGTGCCAGCAGCTTGGGACTAGCAACCTACGAGCAGTACTTC
few | TRBJ2-3 | TRBD2 | TRBV10-3 | CAISGGLAGADTQYF | TGTGCCATCAGTGGGGGACTAGCGGGGGCAGATACGCAGTATTTT
NA | TRBJ1-1 | NA | TRBV5-1 | CASSPGPEGSTEAFF | TGCGCCAGCAGCCCCGGACCCGAAGGGAGCACTGAAGCTTTCTTT
NA | TRBJ2-7 | TRBD1 | TRBV18 | CASSLDREYEQYF | TGTGCCAGCTCCCTTGACAGGGAGTATGAGCAGTACTTC
NA | TRBJ1-5 | NA | TRBV7-9 | CASSGPDNQPQHF | TGTGCCAGCAGCGGCCCAGATAATCAGCCCCAGCATTTT
once | TRBJ2-2 | NA | TRBV2 | CASIRLASTGELFF | TGTGCCAGCATCCGGCTAGCGTCTACCGGGGAGCTGTTTTTT
NA | TRBJ1-1 | NA | TRBV9 | CASSQLPRGGTEAFF | TGTGCCAGCAGCCAATTGCCCCGGGGGGGGACTGAAGCTTTCTTT
NA | TRBJ1-2 | NA | TRBV6-6 | CASRDGPYGYTF | TGTGCCAGCAGGGACGGCCCCTATGGCTACACCTTC
NA | TRBJ1-1 | NA | TRBV9 | CASSVDAGTEAFF | TGTGCCAGCAGCGTTGACGCGGGCACTGAAGCTTTCTTT
NA | TRBJ2-5 | TRBD1 | TRBV12-5 | CASGKTGLETQYF | TGTGCTAGTGGCAAGACAGGGCTAGAGACCCAGTACTTC
NA | TRBJ1-2 | TRBD1 | TRBV27 | CASSLSNRGYGYTF | TGTGCCAGCAGTTTAAGTAACAGGGGTTATGGCTACACCTTC
NA | TRBJ2-7 | NA | TRBV9 | CASSVATGGGSYEQYF | TGTGCCAGCAGCGTGGCGACAGGCGGGGGCTCCTACGAGCAGTACTTC
NA | TRBJ2-6 | NA | TRBV11-2 | CASSPPRGSGANVLTF | TGTGCCAGCAGCCCCCCGCGCGGCTCTGGGGCCAACGTCCTGACTTTC
NA | TRBJ2-1 | NA | TRBV11-2 | CASSLDPPGGAKHGEQFF | TGTGCCAGCAGCTTAGATCCCCCCGGGGGCGCTAAGCATGGGGAGCAGTTCTTC
NA | TRBJ2-1 | NA | TRBV4-2 | CASSQDDGPYNEQFF | TGTGCCAGCAGCCAAGATGATGGGCCGTACAATGAGCAGTTCTTC
NA | TRBJ2-1 | NA | TRBV2 | CASRATGEQFF | TGTGCCAGCAGAGCGACGGGTGAGCAGTTCTTC
few | TRBJ2-7 | TRBD1 | TRBV2 | CASSVEGTGGGEQYF | TGTGCCAGCAGTGTTGAGGGGACAGGGGGAGGCGAGCAGTACTTC
once | TRBJ2-7 | TRBD1 | TRBV5-6 | CASSDGTGLYEQYF | TGTGCCAGCAGCGACGGGACAGGTCTCTACGAGCAGTACTTC
NA | TRBJ1-2 | NA | TRBV6-4 | CASSESGGSNYGYTF | TGTGCCAGCAGTGAGTCAGGTGGATCTAACTATGGCTACACCTTC
NA | TRBJ1-1 | NA | TRBV5-1 | CASKGGDTEAFF | TGCGCCAGCAAAGGTGGGGACACTGAAGCTTTCTTT
NA | TRBJ2-7 | NA | TRBV19 | CASSISRTGEQYF | TGTGCCAGTAGTATATCCAGGACGGGCGAGCAGTACTTC
NA | TRBJ2-5 | NA | TRBV7-6 | CASSHVTGWSPKETQYF | TGTGCCAGCAGCCATGTAACGGGATGGTCGCCTAAAGAGACCCAGTACTTC
NA | TRBJ2-3 | TRBD2 | TRBV10-3 | CAISESLRAAGSPDTQYF | TGTGCCATCAGTGAGTCCCTAAGGGCAGCGGGGTCCCCAGATACGCAGTATTTT
NA | TRBJ1-3 | TRBD1 | TRBV7-2 | CASSFSGTGSWSTIYF | TGTGCCAGCAGCTTCTCCGGGACAGGGTCCTGGAGCACCATATATTTT
NA | TRBJ1-5 | NA | TRBV2 | CASRYSEGNQPQHF | TGTGCCAGCAGGTACTCGGAGGGCAATCAGCCCCAGCATTTT
NA | TRBJ1-1 | NA | TRBV10-3 | CAISAQGGTEAFF | TGTGCCATCAGTGCACAGGGCGGCACTGAAGCTTTCTTT
NA | TRBJ1-3 | TRBD1 | TRBV5-4 | CASSRGGASGNTIYF | TGTGCCAGCAGCCGAGGGGGCGCGTCTGGAAACACCATATATTTT
NA | TRBJ1-2 | NA | TRBV29-1 | CSFQTESYGYTF | TGCAGCTTTCAGACAGAAAGCTATGGCTACACCTTC
NA | TRBJ2-3 | NA | TRBV2 | CAIDLGDTQYF | TGTGCCATCGACCTTGGGGATACGCAGTATTTT
few | TRBJ1-1 | NA | TRBV27 | CASVGFMNTEAFF | TGTGCCAGCGTAGGATTTATGAACACTGAAGCTTTCTTT
NA | TRBJ1-2 | TRBD1 | TRBV6-5 | CASGPGDSPTYGYTF | TGTGCCAGCGGGCCCGGGGACAGCCCGACGTATGGCTACACCTTC